Below, 15 T cell receptor beta chains from the same sample are listed, as sequenced in a study of blood T cells in healthy people across ages (dated by TCRdb to the mid-2010s). Library construction relied on 5' RACE. Sequenced using an Illumina HiSeq 2500. The second PCR ran for roughly 6 to 11 cycles and used a J-beta primer mix along with a sample-barcoded 5' primer. The public reads were run again by TCRdb, first through fastp at Q25 and then through MiXCR, and only productive beta chains were kept. Identical CDR3 protein sequences are pooled into one entry, listed with their most common genes and DNA. This sample comprises some 760,000 distinct CDR3 sequences, 20% to 25% of them detected only once. 9.4% of the sample is held by the ten biggest clonotypes. These same data were also listed under a study on T cells of mothers and their children.

Sequencing used blood. Source of these receptors: a boy younger than 18 in good health.

The rearrangement joins TRBV5-5 to TRBJ1-5; perhaps TRBD1 as D (6 bases). The CDR3 length is 16 residues. Germline CDR1 is SGHKS and CDR2 is YYEKEE (reference sequence). The ends were cut back, 5 bases at V and 0 bases at J, with 15 bases in the middle. The CDR3 is CASRSGGPYSNQPQHF. The DNA for the CDR3 is TGTGCCAGCAGATCGGGGGGCCCATATAGCAATCAGCCCCAGCATTTT. Using reference TRBV5-5 and TRBJ1-5 for the parts outside the CDR3, the full variable domain is DAGVTQSPTHLIKTRGQQVTLRCSPISGHKSVSWYQQVLGQGPQFIFQYYEKEERGRGNFPDRFSARQFPNYSSELNVNALLLGDSALYLCASRSGGPYSNQPQHFGDGTRLSIL.

The chain has TRBV24-1 and TRBJ2-5; the D gene is possibly TRBD2 (6 bases). The CDR3 is made up of 16 amino acids. V lost 1 base and J 1 base, leaving 12 bases between the germline ends. The germline gives CDR1 KGHDR, CDR2 SFDVKD. The CDR3 coding sequence is TGTGCCACCAGTGATTTAGGAGGGGTCCCCCAAGAGACCCAGTACTTC. It yields the protein CATSDLGGVPQETQYF.

This chain joins TRBV28 and TRBJ1-6, with D hard to call. V shed 6 bases and J shed 3 bases, with 6 bases lying between them. In germline, CDR1 is MDHEN, CDR2 SYDVKM. CDR3 length equals 13 residues. The CDR3 DNA sequence: TGTGCCAGCAGGCTCAGCTATAATTCACCCCTCCACTTT. It yields the protein CASRLSYNSPLHF.

This clonotype was seen a handful of times. The chain joins TRBV21-1 to TRBJ2-3; TRBD1 is taken as the D call from the table, unchecked against the DNA. TRBV21-1 is marked as a pseudogene. This CDR3 has 15 residues. Written as DNA, the CDR3 is TGTGCCAGCAGCCCGAACAGGGGATGTACAGATACGCAGTATTTT. It yields the protein CASSPNRGCTDTQYF.

This chain connects TRBV12-3 or TRBV12-4 to TRBJ2-3, with 11 bases matching TRBD2. Losses at the gene ends were 7 bases for V and 2 bases for J; bases not matched to a gene: 8. CDR3 length: 16 residues. The CDR3 nucleotides read TGTGCCAGCATGCCCGGGACTAGCGGCTTCACAGATACGCAGTATTTT. Translating gives CASMPGTSGFTDTQYF.

Here the CDR3 reads CASSLGTTGGYGYTF. For the CDR3, the DNA is TGTGCCAGCAGTTTGGGGACAACAGGGGGCTATGGCTACACCTTC. V usage is TRBV27 and J usage is TRBJ1-2, with 8 bases that match TRBD1. CDR1 and CDR2 (germline): MNHEY, SMNVEV (reference sequence). The V and J ends lost 3 bases and 4 bases, in that order; junction bases with no gene match: 7. The CDR3 is 15 amino acids.

There are a few counts of this clonotype. The rearrangement joins TRBV10-3 to TRBJ1-1; D is uncertain. CDR1 is ENHRY, CDR2 SYGVKD, per germline. The CDR3 runs 11 residues. V lost 7 bases and J 1 base, leaving 4 bases between the germline ends. The CDR3 DNA reads as TGTGCCATCAAAGCGAACACTGAAGCTTTCTTT. It is translated as CAIKANTEAFF.

This clonotype was seen only a few times. The CDR3 sequence: CASSQLAGGSTDTQYF. The DNA of the CDR3 is TGTGCCAGCAGTCAACTAGCGGGGGGAAGCACAGATACGCAGTATTTT. The V gene is TRBV12-3 or TRBV12-4, the J gene TRBJ2-3; TRBD2 matches at 12 bases. The J segment lost 0 bases and the V segment lost 5 bases, leaving 3 bases of the junction unmatched. The CDR3 extends over 16 amino acids.

This chain links TRBV9 with TRBJ2-3, with D uncertain. The CDR3 has 15 amino acids. Germline V gene sequence: CDR1 SGDLS, CDR2 YYNGEE. The V end lost 0 bases, the J end lost 0 bases, and 8 bases lay between the germline ends. CDR3 loop: CASSVDAPSTDTQYF. The CDR3 coding sequence is TGTGCCAGCAGCGTAGATGCACCCAGCACAGATACGCAGTATTTT. Supplemented by reference TRBV9 and TRBJ2-3, the full variable domain reads DSGVTQTPKHLITATGQRVTLRCSPRSGDLSVYWYQQSLDQGLQFLIQYYNGEERAKGNILERFSAQQFPDLHSELNLSSLELGDSALYFCASSVDAPSTDTQYFGPGTRLTVL.

This clonotype is a singleton in its sample. The chain links TRBV5-1 to TRBJ2-5; D tentatively reads TRBD1 or TRBD2 (6 bases each). Gene TRBJ2-1 matches the end of the DNA better, so the J call may be wrong. The CDR3 has 15 residues. Germline-derived CDR1 and CDR2 are SGHRS and YFSETQ. The CDR3 DNA reads TGCGCCAGCAGCGTGGCGGGACAAGGCTGGAATGAGCAGTTCTTC. This gives the protein CASSVAGQGWNEQFF.

This sequence joins TRBV14 and TRBJ1-1; 10 positions agree with TRBD1. The CDR3 runs 18 residues. Germline V gene data show CDR1 as SGHDN and CDR2 as FVKESK. J was trimmed by 1 base and V by 2 bases; bases with no gene match: 10. The CDR3: CASSQSWLDRGQNTEAFF. The DNA for the CDR3 is TGTGCCAGCAGCCAAAGTTGGCTCGACAGGGGGCAGAACACTGAAGCTTTCTTT.

This clonotype has only a few counts. The CDR3 is CASSLVGGGNTIYF. The CDR3 nucleotides read TGTGCCAGCAGCTTAGTGGGTGGTGGAAACACCATATATTTT. The chain carries TRBV7-2 and TRBJ1-3, with D hard to call. From germline, CDR1 is SGHTA and CDR2 FQGNSA. This CDR3 is 14 amino acids long. Between the trimmed V and J ends, which lost 1 base and 3 bases, there was a span of 7 bases. Based on the CDR3 plus reference TRBV7-2 and TRBJ1-3, the full variable domain is GAGVSQSPSNKVTEKGKDVELRCDPISGHTALYWYRQSLGQGLEFLIYFQGNSAPDKSGLPSDRFSAERTGGSVSTLTIQRTQQEDSAVYLCASSLVGGGNTIYFGEGSWLTVV.

The chain joins TRBV12-5 to TRBJ2-7; D tentatively fits TRBD1 or TRBD2 (5 bases each). The CDR3 consists of 14 residues. Trimming stripped 0 bases from V and 6 bases from J, with 12 bases between. Germline V gene sequence: CDR1 LGHNT, CDR2 FRNRAP. Here the CDR3 DNA reads TGTGCTAGTGGTTTGGTAAGAGAGGGGTGCGAGCAGTACTTC. Amino acids: CASGLVREGCEQYF.

This clonotype was counted only a few times. The chain links TRBV29-1 to TRBJ1-4; D is perhaps TRBD1 (5 bases). CDR1 is SQVTM, CDR2 ANQGSEA, per germline. Trimming removed 2 bases from V and 5 bases from J, with 12 bases in between. CDR3 length: 14 residues. The CDR3 reads CSVEPGTSNEKLFF. DNA for the CDR3: TGCAGCGTTGAACCTGGGACGTCCAATGAAAAACTGTTTTTT.

This clonotype has a count of ten or more. The CDR3 bases are TGTGCCAGCAGCTTGGGCCTAGCCCCAGATACGCAGTATTTT. Translation: CASSLGLAPDTQYF. This chain links TRBV7-3 with TRBJ2-3; D may be TRBD2 (5 bases). The CDR3 extends over 14 amino acids. Looked up from germline, CDR1 is SGHTA and CDR2 is FQGTGA. Trimming left V 3 bases short and J 4 bases short, with 11 bases between.